The 17 T cell receptor beta chains below all came from one sample that was sequenced in a study of identical twins. MiXCR, applied by TCRdb to the 5' RACE reads, yields one record per CDR3 protein. The table shows approximately 190,000 distinct CDR3 sequences, with less than 20% occurring only once. This sample also belongs to another study, concerning T cells expressing NK-cell markers.

The sequenced sample was CD8+ T cells sorted from blood. The receptors here all came from a woman aged 18-29 years in good health.

This clonotype was counted at least ten times. The chain uses TRBV6-5 and TRBJ2-3; TRBD2 matches at 10 bases. After removal of 2 bases from V and 4 bases from J, the junction contained 12 bases not matched to a gene. The CDR3 loop spans 18 amino acids. Germline CDR1 MNHEY, CDR2 SVGAGI. The CDR3 protein is CASSYVGRASGSPDTQYF. The CDR3 DNA follows: TGTGCCAGCAGTTACGTAGGGAGGGCTAGCGGGAGTCCAGATACGCAGTATTTT.

This clonotype was counted ten times or more. The chain joins TRBV6-5 to TRBJ1-1; D is undetermined. The CDR3 loop spans 13 amino acids. Trimming left V 2 bases short and J 5 bases short, with 9 bases between. Germline V gene lookup returns CDR1 MNHEY and CDR2 SVGAGI. The CDR3 bases are TGTGCCAGCAGTTACGGAAGAGTTACTGAAGCTTTCTTT. Translated, it gives CASSYGRVTEAFF.

The CDR3 DNA sequence: TGTGCCTGGAGTAGGAGGGCCGATTACAATGAGCAGTTCTTC. It specifies CAWSRRADYNEQFF. The V call is TRBV30, the J call TRBJ2-1; D may be TRBD2 (6 bases). V lost 2 bases and J lost 4, with 12 bases in between. This CDR3 is 14 amino acids long. Germline assignment: CDR1 GTSNPN and CDR2 SVGIG (reference sequence).

This clonotype was observed a few times. The CDR3 DNA is TGTGCCAGTAGTATACCGGGACAGGGGGAGTGGGACTATGGCTACACCTTC. Protein: CASSIPGQGEWDYGYTF. This chain connects TRBV19 to TRBJ1-2; 11 bases agree with TRBD1. V dropped 2 bases and J dropped 3; count of bases not matched to a gene: 8. Germline CDR1 is LNHDA and CDR2 is SQIVND (reference sequence). This CDR3 region has 17 residues.

J is TRBJ2-2 and V is TRBV7-8; a weak D match, TRBD2 (5 bases). The germline V and J ends were trimmed by 1 base and 5 bases, with 14 bases remaining between them. The CDR3 loop spans 16 amino acids. Per germline, CDR1 SGHVS and CDR2 FQNEAQ. CDR3 in amino acids: CASSLESRGVTGELFF. CDR3 coding DNA: TGTGCCAGCAGCTTAGAGTCCCGGGGAGTTACCGGGGAGCTGTTTTTT.

This clonotype was seen more than once but under ten times. CDR3 coding DNA: TGTGCCAGCAGCTACCAAGGGGAGAACTACGAGCAGTACTTC. Amino acids: CASSYQGENYEQYF. The chain employs TRBV7-9 and TRBJ2-7, with D possibly being TRBD1 or TRBD2 (5 bases each). Deletions cut 4 bases from V and 3 bases from J, with 13 bases between. This CDR3 contains 14 residues. Germline CDR1 reads SEHNR; CDR2 reads FQNEAQ (reference sequence). Supplemented by reference TRBV7-9 and TRBJ2-7, the full variable domain reads DTGVSQNPRHKITKRGQNVTFRCDPISEHNRLYWYRQTLGQGPEFLTYFQNEAQLEKSRLLSDRFSAERPKGSFSTLEIQRTEQGDSAMYLCASSYQGENYEQYFGPGTRLTVT.

V gene TRBV6-1 combines with J gene TRBJ1-4; 7 bases are a match to TRBD1. The CDR3 is made up of 15 amino acids. Trimming removed 4 bases from V and 3 bases from J; junction bases left unmatched: 5. CDR1 is MNHNS, CDR2 SASEGT, per germline. The CDR3: CASSGGQVSNEKLFF. In DNA, the CDR3 is TGTGCCAGCAGTGGCGGACAGGTTTCTAATGAAAAACTGTTTTTT.

The table lists this clonotype with a few counts. The chain is built from TRBV12-5 and TRBJ2-5; D might be TRBD1 (6 bases). CDR1 and CDR2 from the germline V gene are LGHNT and FRNRAP. This CDR3 is 15 amino acids long. V gave up 6 bases and J gave up 2 bases, with 16 bases separating them. The CDR3 reads CASGAPGESQETQYF. CDR3 nucleotide sequence: TGTGCTAGTGGCGCCCCAGGGGAGTCACAAGAGACCCAGTACTTC.

The chain has TRBV6-2 or TRBV6-3 and TRBJ2-2, with D possibly being TRBD2 (6 bases). The V and J ends lost 4 bases and 6 bases respectively, with 12 bases between them. CDR1 is MNHEY, CDR2 SVGEGT, per germline. The CDR3 has 14 residues. CDR3 bases: TGTGCCAGCAGTTTGAGGGAGGAAGCCGGGGAGCTGTTTTTT. Protein product: CASSLREEAGELFF.

This chain links TRBV29-1 with TRBJ1-2, with D hard to call. V was clipped by 0 bases and J by 8 bases, with 7 bases between them. The CDR3 loop spans 11 amino acids. CDR1 and CDR2 from the germline V gene are SQVTM and ANQGSEA. This chain's CDR3 is CSVEDRVGYTF. The CDR3 DNA sequence: TGCAGCGTTGAAGATCGGGTAGGCTACACCTTC.

This clonotype was observed a few times. The chain is built from TRBV12-3 or TRBV12-4 and TRBJ2-5, with D unclear. V lost 6 bases and J 9 bases, leaving 14 bases between the germline ends. This CDR3 has 12 amino acids. Written as DNA, the CDR3 is TGTGCCAGCAGGCTAGGATCCCAGGCCCAGTACTTC. It is translated as CASRLGSQAQYF.

There are a few counts of this clonotype. The chain uses TRBV7-9 and TRBJ1-2; 8 bases line up with TRBD1. From germline, CDR1 is SEHNR and CDR2 FQNEAQ (reference sequence). J gave up 8 bases and V 5 bases, and 16 bases lay outside the gene matches. There are 16 residues in the CDR3. CDR3 sequence: CASSTTPGGRAEGYTF. The CDR3, as DNA: TGTGCCAGCAGCACCACCCCAGGGGGCAGGGCCGAGGGCTACACCTTC. The full variable domain, its missing parts supplied by reference TRBV7-9 and TRBJ1-2, is DTGVSQNPRHKITKRGQNVTFRCDPISEHNRLYWYRQTLGQGPEFLTYFQNEAQLEKSRLLSDRFSAERPKGSFSTLEIQRTEQGDSAMYLCASSTTPGGRAEGYTFGSGTRLTVV.

V and J are TRBV12-3 or TRBV12-4 and TRBJ2-1, with D possibly called TRBD1 or TRBD2 (6 bases each). The CDR3 runs to 15 residues. V lost 2 bases, J lost 7 bases, and 15 bases lay in between. The DNA of the CDR3 is TGTGCCAGCAGTTTATTCGGGGGCTCCCCGAATGAGCAGTTCTTC. Translated, it gives CASSLFGGSPNEQFF.

In its sample, this clonotype was seen a few times. The CDR3 is CASSTGTANEQFF. CDR3 coding DNA: TGTGCCAGCAGTACCGGGACAGCAAATGAGCAGTTCTTC. The chain employs TRBV5-6 and TRBJ2-1; 7 nucleotides line up with TRBD1. The ends lost 5 bases at V and 7 bases at J; junction bases unmatched: 6. Germline CDR1 and CDR2: SGHDT and YYEEEE. This CDR3 contains 13 residues.

This chain joins TRBV5-1 and TRBJ1-6, with TRBD1 matching over 8 bases. CDR1 is SGHRS, CDR2 YFSETQ, per germline. Trimming took 5 bases from V and 1 from J; bases not matched to a gene: 5. The CDR3 totals 16 residues. The CDR3 loop reads CASRQGDASYNSPLHF. The CDR3 DNA reads as TGCGCCAGCAGACAGGGGGATGCGTCCTATAATTCACCCCTCCACTTT.

The chain is built from TRBV11-2 and TRBJ1-4, with a tentative D call TRBD1 (5 bases). The CDR3 has 16 residues. CDR1 SGHAT and CDR2 FQNNGV come from the germline V gene. V lost 4 bases and J 2 bases, leaving 14 bases between the germline ends. DNA of the CDR3: TGTGCCAGCAGCTGGCTCCGGGGCTGGACTAATGAAAAACTGTTTTTT. Translating it yields CASSWLRGWTNEKLFF.

This chain connects TRBV27 to TRBJ2-3; perhaps TRBD1 as D (7 bases). The CDR3 covers 16 residues. With 5 bases removed from V and 2 bases from J, the gap between germline ends came to 17 bases. Looked up from germline, CDR1 is MNHEY and CDR2 is SMNVEV (reference sequence). The CDR3 protein is CASSKRVGGVTDTQYF. Here the CDR3 DNA reads TGTGCCAGCAGTAAGCGGGTAGGGGGCGTCACAGATACGCAGTATTTT.